This T cell receptor beta chain originates from a study of blood T cell repertoires in COVID-19 (dated by TCRdb to 2019 to 2021). Broadly, across the study: The collaborator samples originated in the United States, Italy and Spain and spanned the acute and convalescent phases of COVID-19. The material from the prospective study consisted of cDNA or gDNA derived from T cells, B-cell-depleted T cells, or PBMCs. Deeply sampled blood TCRbeta repertoires from subjects exposed to, actively infected with, or recovered from COVID-19 were included in the dataset. The repertoires were released in a freely available public database intended as a resource for research on the immune response to SARS-CoV-2. Samples came from the ongoing ImmuneRACE study (first 160 participants) plus 1,254 subjects from 6 global collaborators. Nearly every sample came with metadata listing a de-identified subject ID, COVID-19 status, age in years and sex. Where available, HLA class I and class II types were taken from metadata supplied by the sample provider and were not determined by assay-based typing.

TCRbeta CDR3 regions were amplified from genomic DNA using the immunoSEQ Assay, a bias-controlled multiplex PCR. In the source study's methods: The number of nucleated cells in each sample was estimated from the amplification of reference gene primers within the assay. To quantify the absolute abundance of each unique TCRbeta CDR3 rearrangement, sequence reads were collapsed and filtered. For each sample, productive Simpson clonality was calculated by taking the square root of Simpson's diversity index across productive rearrangements. In its TCRdb copy, this immuneACCESS table keeps in-frame sequences only and misses some clones. Where compared with another copy, unresolved V genes explain less than half of these, and the others have no known cause. The V and J calls and clone size come from that table; D and trimming were worked out from the DNA. The table for this sample lists approximately 360,000 clones; around 83% of them were counted only once. The ten largest make up about 4.9% of the sample.

V is reduced by 6 bases and J by 0 bases, leaving a spacing of 16 bases between them. The germline V gene sets CDR1 to SGHRS and CDR2 to YFSETQ. The CDR3 covers 16 residues, taking in both the cysteine and the phenylalanine. The DNA shown is the 48-base CDR3, in frame from base 1. Points on this clone: Its antigen is still unknown. No much larger clonotype is one base removed from it; base qualities were not supplied.

Here is what the overall study found, with its caveats: The quantity of clinical and demographic metadata differed by source and by participant and was supplied without curation.

In the prospective study, participants were roughly 18 to 89 years old, resided in about two dozen geographic areas of the United States, and were enrolled through a virtual design. Cohort assignment in the prospective study relied on participant-reported clinical history from a screening survey and a study questionnaire. Recovered participants in ImmuneRACE Cohort 3 were defined as having two consecutive negative NP/OP PCR tests, clearance from a healthcare professional, or resolution of symptoms. Each participant in the prospective study had whole blood, serum and a nasopharyngeal or oropharyngeal swab collected by mobile phlebotomists. Prospective study participants could optionally give additional blood draws and questionnaires over an approximately 2-month period. Blood samples from the prospective study were shipped frozen or at room temperature prior to DNA extraction.

This TCR was sampled from a woman in her fifties or sixties who had recovered from COVID-19. Recombination joined TRBV5-1 with TRBJ1-3, with TRBD1 tentatively as D gene (5 bases match). Sequencing was carried out using PBMCs or T cells enriched from blood (not recorded which). CDR3 reads: CASKQTAMSSGNTIYF. The sequence in DNA is TGCGCCAGCAAACAGACAGCGATGAGCTCTGGAAACACCATATATTTT.